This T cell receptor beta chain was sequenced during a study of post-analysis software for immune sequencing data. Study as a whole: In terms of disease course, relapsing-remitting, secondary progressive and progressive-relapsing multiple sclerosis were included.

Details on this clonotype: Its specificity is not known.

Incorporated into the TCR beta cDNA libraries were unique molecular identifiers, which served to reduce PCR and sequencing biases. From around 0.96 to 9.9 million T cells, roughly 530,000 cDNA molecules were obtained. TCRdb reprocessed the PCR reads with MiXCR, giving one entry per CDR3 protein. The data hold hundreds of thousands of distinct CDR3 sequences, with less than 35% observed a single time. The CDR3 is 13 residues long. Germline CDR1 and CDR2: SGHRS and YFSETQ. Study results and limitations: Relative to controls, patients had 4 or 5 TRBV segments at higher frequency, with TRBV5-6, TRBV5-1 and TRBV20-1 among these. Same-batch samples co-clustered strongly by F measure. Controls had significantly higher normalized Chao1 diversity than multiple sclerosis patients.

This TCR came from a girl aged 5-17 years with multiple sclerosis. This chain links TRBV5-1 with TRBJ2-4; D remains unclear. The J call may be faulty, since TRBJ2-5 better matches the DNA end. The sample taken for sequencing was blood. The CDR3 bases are TGCGCCAGCAGCTTGGAGAGCACGGGGACCCAGTACTTC. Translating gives CASSLESTGTQYF.